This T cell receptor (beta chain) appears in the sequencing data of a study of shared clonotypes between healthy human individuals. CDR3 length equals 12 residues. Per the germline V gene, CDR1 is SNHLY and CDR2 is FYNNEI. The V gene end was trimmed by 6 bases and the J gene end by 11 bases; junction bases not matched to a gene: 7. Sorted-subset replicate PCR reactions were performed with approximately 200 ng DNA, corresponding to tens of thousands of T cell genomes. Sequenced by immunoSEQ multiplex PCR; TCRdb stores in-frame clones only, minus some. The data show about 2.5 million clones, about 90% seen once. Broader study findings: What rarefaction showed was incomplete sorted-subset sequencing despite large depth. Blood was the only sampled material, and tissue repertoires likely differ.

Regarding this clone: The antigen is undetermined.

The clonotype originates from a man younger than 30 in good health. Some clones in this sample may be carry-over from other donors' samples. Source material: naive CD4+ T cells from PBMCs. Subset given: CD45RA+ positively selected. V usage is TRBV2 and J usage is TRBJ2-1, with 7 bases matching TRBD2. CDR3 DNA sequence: TGTGCCAGCAGCCTCGGACTAGATCAGCAGTTCTTC. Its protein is CASSLGLDQQFF.